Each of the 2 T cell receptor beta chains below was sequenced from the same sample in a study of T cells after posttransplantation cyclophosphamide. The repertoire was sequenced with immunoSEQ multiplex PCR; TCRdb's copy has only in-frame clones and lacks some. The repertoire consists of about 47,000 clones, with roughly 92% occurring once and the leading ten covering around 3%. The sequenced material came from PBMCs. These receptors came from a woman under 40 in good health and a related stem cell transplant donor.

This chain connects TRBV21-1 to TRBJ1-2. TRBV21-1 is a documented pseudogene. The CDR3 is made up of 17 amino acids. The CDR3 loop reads CASTHPGRDNSNYGYTF. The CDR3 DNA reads TGTGCCAGCACCCATCCCGGGAGAGATAACTCTAACTATGGCTACACCTTC.

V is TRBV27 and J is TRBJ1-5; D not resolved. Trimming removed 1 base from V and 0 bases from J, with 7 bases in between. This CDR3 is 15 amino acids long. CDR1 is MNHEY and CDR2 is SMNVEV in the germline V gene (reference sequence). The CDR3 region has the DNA TGTGCCAGCAGTTTATTCGGGATTAGCAATCAGCCCCAGCATTTT. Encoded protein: CASSLFGISNQPQHF.